This is a list of T cell receptor beta chains from one sample in a study of blood T cell repertoires in COVID-19. Some clones are missing from TCRdb's copy, which holds only in-frame ones; the method was immunoSEQ multiplex PCR. Of about 170,000 clones in the sample, about nine tenths were seen once. The sample taken for sequencing was peripheral blood. Receptors were obtained from a man between 18 and 29 years old with COVID-19, enrolled during active disease. Both conserved end residues are part of each CDR3. D genes are given only for firm matches. Some rows have no size entry. The others give once, few or many, or a class for an expanded clone.

V	D	size	CDR3
TRBV3-1/TRBV3-2	TRBD2	-	CASSPLRGRSVSEQYF
TRBV4-1	TRBD1	-	CASNGGTGNTGELFF
TRBV24-1	TRBD1	-	CATRGDSYNEQFF
TRBV28	-	-	CASSSSAEYEQYF
TRBV5-1	-	-	CASSLERSDSPLHF
TRBV7-2	-	once	CASSLVRTTFWQYF
TRBV5-4	-	-	CASSSTRPHEQFF
TRBV7-9	-	few	CASSSPGWRQQFF
TRBV6-2/TRBV6-3	TRBD1	-	CASSPGTGGPGANVLTF
TRBV4-2	TRBD2	once	CASSLWGSSGSSYEQYF
TRBV6-5	-	few	CASSYSGVGHTEAFF
TRBV6-2/TRBV6-3	TRBD2	-	CASSYLRASGAGSDEQFF
TRBV7-9	-	-	CASSPGLLSYNEQFF
TRBV4-3	-	-	CASSQPGSDEKLFF
TRBV27	TRBD1	-	CASKTGGAYGYTF
TRBV27	-	few	CASSLGPKQYF
TRBV18	-	-	CASSSTVRAKIFSPLHF
TRBV5-6	-	-	CASRTTEISSSYNEQFF
TRBV12-2	-	-	CASRLSRKGSYNEQFF
TRBV2	-	-	CASTTDSYEQYF
TRBV9	-	-	CASSARDSLFNEQFF
TRBV27	-	-	CASSLYRPGELFF
TRBV24-1	-	-	CATSDRPPGGRTDTQYF
TRBV9	-	-	CASSVGRLSSYNEQFF
TRBV7-6	TRBD2	-	CASSLGPAGTEQYF
TRBV5-4	-	once	CASSLGTRIGTQYF